This T cell receptor (beta chain) emerged from a study of cytomegalovirus exposure and HLA in healthy donors. PCR used 60 Vbeta primers and 13 Jbeta primers. Assay used: immunoSEQ multiplex PCR; TCRdb lists only in-frame clones, some missing. The sample records about 100,000 clones, roughly 82% being singletons. Trimming removed 0 bases from V and 2 bases from J; junction bases left unmatched: 2. Germline V lookup: CDR1 GTSNPN, CDR2 SVGIG (reference sequence). The length of the CDR3 is 15 residues. This receptor was taken from a man aged 45-65 years in good health and CMV-seronegative. Sequencing input: PBMCs. V is TRBV30 and J is TRBJ2-3; 10 bases match TRBD2. The CDR3 protein is CAWSVLAGSTDTQYF. Here the CDR3 DNA reads TGTGCCTGGAGTGTACTAGCGGGGTCCACAGATACGCAGTATTTT.